This T cell receptor beta chain was found in a study of cytomegalovirus exposure and HLA in healthy donors (dated by TCRdb to 2015 to 2018). As for the study more broadly: According to a later analysis, the 120 or so validation repertoires were produced on the same platform as the approximately 620 repertoires of the first cohort. Besides the first cohort of more than 650 subjects, a separate validation cohort made up of 95 to 150 different subjects was used. To predict cytomegalovirus infection status, the study combined high-throughput TCR immunosequencing, statistical association of individual TCRs with disease status, and machine learning. The study was designed to test whether signatures of past pathogen exposure could be identified by cataloging public T cell receptors. The study at large found these results: Most TCR sequences were seen in very few donors, while some public TCRs were found in many individuals. A later analysis found that TCRs clustered in the first cohort also tended to co-occur in the roughly 120 validation repertoires, with 94% of cluster scores above 0. In both the original and validation cohorts, the classifier was reported to diagnose cytomegalovirus status with high specificity and sensitivity. The study listed approximately 150 TCR beta chains as associated with cytomegalovirus. A few of the identified cytomegalovirus-associated TCR beta chains were confirmed in vitro to be specific for cytomegalovirus antigens. A later analysis lacked HLA typing for the validation cohort, so it scored co-occurrence in that cohort across all 110 or so repertoires. The authors suggested that the approach could potentially be extended to other disease states and immunological phenotypes.

The library was generated by the immunoSEQ multiplex PCR assay. In the original analysis: A statistical classification framework was built to diagnose cytomegalovirus status from the catalog of TCR beta chain sequences. The immuneACCESS repertoire file appears here via TCRdb, limited to in-frame rearrangements. These files lack a portion of the clones; in checked studies, under half of the deficit traces to unresolved V genes, and the cause of the others is not known. D and trimming were read from the DNA, whereas the V and J calls and clone size are those reported in that table. Present in this sample are about 55,000 clones, over 75% of which were seen just once. The top ten constitute just over 3% of the sample. Remarks on this clone: Which antigen it targets is not known. The record has no base qualities; no much larger clone is one base away.

For this chain, trimming is 3 bases at the V end and 1 base at the J end, and the number of junction bases without a gene match is 9. The CDR3 runs 17 amino acids, cysteine and phenylalanine included. Only the CDR3 region is kept as DNA, spanning 51 bases read in frame from base 1. The germline V gene provides CDR1 MGHDK and CDR2 SYGVNS. The donors belonged to the validation cohort of around 120 subjects, which was separate from the approximately 700-subject first cohort. The V and J genes are TRBV25-1 and TRBJ2-5; the junction holds 9 bases that match TRBD2. The sample consisted of PBMCs. This TCR was recovered from a man between 18 and 35 years old in good health and CMV-seronegative. At the DNA level, the sequence is TGTGCCAGCAGTGACCCAAGACTAGCGGATATCCAAGAGACCCAGTACTTC. Its protein is CASSDPRLADIQETQYF.